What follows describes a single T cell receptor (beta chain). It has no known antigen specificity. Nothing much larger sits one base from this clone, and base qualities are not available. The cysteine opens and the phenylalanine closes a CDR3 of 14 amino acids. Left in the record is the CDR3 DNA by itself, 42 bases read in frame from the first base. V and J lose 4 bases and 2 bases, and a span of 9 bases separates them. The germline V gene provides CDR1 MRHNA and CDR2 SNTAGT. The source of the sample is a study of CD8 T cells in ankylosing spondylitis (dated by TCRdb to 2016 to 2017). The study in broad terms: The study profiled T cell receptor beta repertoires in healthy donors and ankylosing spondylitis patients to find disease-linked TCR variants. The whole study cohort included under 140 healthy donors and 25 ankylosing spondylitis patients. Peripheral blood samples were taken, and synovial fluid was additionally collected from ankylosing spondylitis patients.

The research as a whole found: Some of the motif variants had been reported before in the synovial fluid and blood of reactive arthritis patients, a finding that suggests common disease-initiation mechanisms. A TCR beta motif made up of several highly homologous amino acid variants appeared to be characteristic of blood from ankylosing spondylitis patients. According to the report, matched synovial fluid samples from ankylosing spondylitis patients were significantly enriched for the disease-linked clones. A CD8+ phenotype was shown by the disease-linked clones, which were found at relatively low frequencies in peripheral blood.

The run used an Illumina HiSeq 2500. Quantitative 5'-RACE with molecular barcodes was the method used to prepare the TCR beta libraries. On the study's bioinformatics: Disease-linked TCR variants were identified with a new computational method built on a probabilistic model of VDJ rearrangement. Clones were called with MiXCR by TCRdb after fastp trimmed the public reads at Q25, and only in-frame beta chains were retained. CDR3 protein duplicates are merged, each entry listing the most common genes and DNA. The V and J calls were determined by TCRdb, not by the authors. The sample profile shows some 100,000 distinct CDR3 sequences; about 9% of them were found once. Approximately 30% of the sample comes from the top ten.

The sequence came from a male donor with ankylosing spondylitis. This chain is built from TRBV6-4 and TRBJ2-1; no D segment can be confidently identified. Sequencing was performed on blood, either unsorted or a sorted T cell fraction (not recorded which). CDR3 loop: CASSVQGPYNEQFF. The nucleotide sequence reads TGTGCCAGCAGTGTGCAAGGACCCTACAATGAGCAGTTCTTC.